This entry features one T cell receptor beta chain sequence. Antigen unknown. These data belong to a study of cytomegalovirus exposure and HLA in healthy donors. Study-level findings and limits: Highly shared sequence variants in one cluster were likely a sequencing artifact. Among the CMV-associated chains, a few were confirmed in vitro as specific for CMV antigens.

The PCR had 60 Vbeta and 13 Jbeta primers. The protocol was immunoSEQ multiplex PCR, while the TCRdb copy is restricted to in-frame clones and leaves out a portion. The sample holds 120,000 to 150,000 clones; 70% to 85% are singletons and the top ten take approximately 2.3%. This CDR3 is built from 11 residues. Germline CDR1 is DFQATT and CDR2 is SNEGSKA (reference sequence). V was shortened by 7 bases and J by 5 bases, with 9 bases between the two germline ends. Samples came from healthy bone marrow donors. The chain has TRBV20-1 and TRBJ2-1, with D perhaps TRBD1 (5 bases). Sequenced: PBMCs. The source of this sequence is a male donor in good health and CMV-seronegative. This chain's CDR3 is CSESRDNEQFF. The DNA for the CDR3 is TGCAGTGAAAGCAGGGACAATGAGCAGTTCTTC.